The T cell receptor (beta chain) under discussion was sequenced for a study of radiotherapy plus CTLA-4 blockade in lung cancer. Chemo-refractory metastatic non-small-cell lung cancer patients were treated with focal radiation plus CTLA-4 blockade with ipilimumab. Sequenced by immunoSEQ multiplex PCR; TCRdb stores in-frame clones only, minus some. The table shows 35,000 to 50,000 clones, with 73% occurring only once. Trimming at V came to 5 bases and at J to 5 bases, leaving 6 bases not matched to a gene. From germline, CDR1 is SEHNR and CDR2 FQNEAQ (reference sequence). CDR3 size: 14 residues. The table lists this clone with a few counts.

The clonotype originates from a human donor with non-small cell lung cancer who had a complete response to radiotherapy plus ipilimumab. This chain joins TRBV7-9 and TRBJ2-1, with 7 bases lining up with TRBD2. The specimen was peripheral blood, collected from a patient treated with radiotherapy plus ipilimumab. CDR3 sequence: CASSDTSEDNEQFF. CDR3 in DNA: TGTGCCAGCAGCGATACTAGCGAAGACAATGAGCAGTTCTTC.